This entry concerns a single T cell receptor beta chain. This record belongs to a study of T cell changes during pregnancy in multiple sclerosis. Data came from immunoSEQ multiplex PCR; TCRdb stores just in-frame clones and leaves some out. The sample shows tens of thousands of clones, roughly nine tenths of them seen only once. Germline assignment: CDR1 SGHRS and CDR2 YFSETQ. The V end lost 4 bases, the J end lost 5 bases, and 7 bases lay between the germline ends. There are 12 residues in the CDR3. The V call is TRBV5-1, the J call TRBJ2-1; perhaps TRBD2 as D (5 bases). The sequencing used CD8+ T cells from peripheral blood mononuclear cells, collected before pregnancy. The receptor was derived from a female donor with multiple sclerosis, enrolled in a pregnancy study. CDR3 sequence (DNA): TGCGCCAGCAGCGGAGGTCACAATGAGCAGTTCTTC. It encodes CASSGGHNEQFF.